The 21 T cell receptor beta chains below all came from one sample that was sequenced in a study of cytomegalovirus exposure and HLA in healthy donors. 13 Jbeta primers and 60 Vbeta primers were used for the PCR. Assay used: immunoSEQ multiplex PCR; TCRdb lists only in-frame clones, some missing. This sample has 100,000 to 150,000 clones, with around 77% found just once. Specimen: PBMCs. The source of these receptors is a middle-aged woman in good health and CMV-seropositive.

The CDR3 DNA reads as TGTGCCAGTATGTCTTGGACTAGCGGGCTAGGAAAAAACATTCAGTACTTC. Residues: CASMSWTSGLGKNIQYF. This rearrangement joins TRBV19 to TRBJ2-4; 11 bases agree with TRBD2. J lost 4 bases, V lost 7 bases, and 12 bases had no gene match. Germline loops: CDR1 LNHDA, CDR2 SQIVND (reference sequence). The CDR3 is 17 residues long.

This clone was seen at least ten times. The gene calls are TRBV25-1 and TRBJ1-5, with TRBD1 identical over 7 bases. The CDR3 runs to 15 residues. Germline CDR1 MGHDK, CDR2 SYGVNS. Trimming cost V 4 bases and J 0 bases; bases outside gene matches: 3. The CDR3 nucleotides read TGTGCCAGCAGTGGAGACAGGGCTAGCAATCAGCCCCAGCATTTT. Encoded protein: CASSGDRASNQPQHF. The complete variable domain, with remaining parts taken from reference TRBV25-1 and TRBJ1-5, reads EADIYQTPRYLVIGTGKKITLECSQTMGHDKMYWYQQDPGMELHLIHYSYGVNSTEKGDLSSESTVSRIRTEHFPLTLESARPSHTSQYLCASSGDRASNQPQHFGDGTRLSIL.

The chain links TRBV19 to TRBJ2-5; D is uncertain. Germline values: CDR1 LNHDA, CDR2 SQIVND (reference sequence). The CDR3 totals 11 residues. Trimming removed 6 bases from V and 1 base from J, with 3 bases in between. The CDR3 protein is CASSLQETQYF. For the CDR3, the DNA is TGTGCCAGTAGCCTCCAAGAGACCCAGTACTTC.

J is TRBJ2-2 and V is TRBV10-3; TRBD2 agrees at 15 bases. The CDR3 length is 17 residues. V gave up 3 bases and J gave up 5 bases; unmatched junction bases: 4. Germline CDR1 reads ENHRY; CDR2 reads SYGVKD. The CDR3: CAISEGTSGRRTGELFF. Written as DNA, the CDR3 is TGTGCCATCAGTGAAGGGACTAGCGGGAGGCGTACCGGGGAGCTGTTTTTT.

This clone was detected a few times. This chain links TRBV7-8 with TRBJ2-4; tentative D call: TRBD2 (7 bases). CDR3 size: 15 residues. Deletions cut 4 bases from V and 6 bases from J, with 16 bases between. In germline, CDR1 is SGHVS, CDR2 FQNEAQ. The CDR3 DNA follows: TGTGCCAGCAGCTCCATCGGGGGGCCGACAAACATTCAGTACTTC. Its protein product is CASSSIGGPTNIQYF.

This chain connects TRBV2 to TRBJ2-1; possible D gene TRBD1, 5 bases. The CDR3 length is 12 residues. V dropped 3 bases and J dropped 8 bases, with 8 bases sitting between them. The germline CDR1 and CDR2 sequences are SNHLY and FYNNEI. The CDR3 is CASSEGPYEQFF. The CDR3 DNA reads TGTGCCAGCAGTGAGGGGCCCTATGAGCAGTTCTTC.

The chain carries TRBV4-1 and TRBJ1-5, with 8 bases identical to TRBD1. CDR3 length: 16 amino acids. Germline loops: CDR1 MGHRA, CDR2 YSYEKL. J lost 3 bases, V lost 3 bases, and 7 bases had no gene match. CDR3: CASSHQGQGDNQPQHF. DNA for the CDR3: TGCGCCAGCAGCCACCAAGGACAGGGAGACAATCAGCCCCAGCATTTT.

The V gene is TRBV2, the J gene TRBJ1-1; the D gene is possibly TRBD1 (6 bases). This CDR3 comprises 14 residues. Trimming left V 8 bases short and J 1 base short, with 14 bases between. CDR1 is SNHLY, CDR2 FYNNEI, per germline. The DNA of the CDR3 is TGTGCCAGCCAAGGGGGGGGCAGGAACACTGAAGCTTTCTTT. It is translated as CASQGGGRNTEAFF.

The J gene is TRBJ2-3, the V gene TRBV27, with TRBD2 identical over 8 bases. In germline, CDR1 is MNHEY, CDR2 SMNVEV (reference sequence). V was clipped by 4 bases and J by 2 bases; unmatched bases: 11. The CDR3 extends over 17 amino acids. For the CDR3, the DNA is TGTGCCAGCAGTTCCCTTCGGACTAGCAGATTCACAGATACGCAGTATTTT. Encoded protein: CASSSLRTSRFTDTQYF.

V and J are TRBV11-2 and TRBJ2-7; D perhaps matches TRBD2 (6 bases). CDR3 length: 14 residues. V was cut by 5 bases and J by 0 bases, with 11 bases left in between. Germline assignment: CDR1 SGHAT and CDR2 FQNNGV. CDR3 DNA sequence: TGTGCCAGCAGCCCAGGAGGGTACTCCTACGAGCAGTACTTC. Residues: CASSPGGYSYEQYF.

This clone was picked up a small number of times. The CDR3 region is CASSFPGLASVNEQFF. The CDR3, as DNA: TGTGCCAGCAGTTTTCCGGGACTAGCCTCGGTGAATGAGCAGTTCTTC. The J gene is TRBJ2-1, the V gene TRBV28; TRBD2 aligns across 9 bases. Germline CDR1 MDHEN, CDR2 SYDVKM. With V trimmed by 3 bases and J by 7 bases, 10 bases remained unmatched. This CDR3 is 16 amino acids long.

This clone was recorded once. The chain uses TRBV11-2 and TRBJ2-7, with TRBD1 matching 11 bases. From germline, CDR1 is SGHAT and CDR2 FQNNGV. The ends lost 7 bases at V and 3 bases at J; junction bases unmatched: 5. The CDR3 loop spans 14 amino acids. The DNA for the CDR3 is TGTGCCAGCACCAGGACAGGGGGCCTCTACGAGCAGTACTTC. Its protein product is CASTRTGGLYEQYF. Drawing the rest from reference TRBV11-2 and TRBJ2-7, the complete variable domain is EAGVAQSPRYKIIEKRQSVAFWCNPISGHATLYWYQQILGQGPKLLIQFQNNGVVDDSQLPKDRFSAERLKGVDSTLKIQPAKLEDSAVYLCASTRTGGLYEQYFGPGTRLTVT.

V is TRBV10-1 and J is TRBJ2-1, with 8 bases identical to TRBD1. Germline values: CDR1 WNHNN, CDR2 SYGVQD (reference sequence). CDR3 length: 12 amino acids. Trimming removed 9 bases from V and 9 bases from J; junction bases left unmatched: 7. The CDR3 here is CARRRTGREQFF. In DNA form, the CDR3 reads TGCGCCAGGCGGCGGACAGGGCGTGAGCAGTTCTTC.

The chain recombines TRBV10-2 with TRBJ2-3; 7 bases map to TRBD2. Trimming cost V 4 bases and J 0 bases; bases outside gene matches: 4. This CDR3 region has 15 residues. Germline-derived CDR1 and CDR2 are WSHSY and SAAADI. The CDR3 loop reads CASSGNSGSTDTQYF. The CDR3 DNA reads TGCGCCAGCAGTGGAAATAGCGGGAGCACAGATACGCAGTATTTT.

This chain uses TRBV28 with TRBJ2-5, with a tentative D call TRBD1 (6 bases). Germline CDR1 reads MDHEN; CDR2 reads SYDVKM. This CDR3 has 15 amino acids. V was trimmed by 5 bases and J by 2 bases, leaving 15 bases between them. This CDR3 reads CASSGTGNQQETQYF. Here the CDR3 DNA reads TGTGCCAGCAGTGGAACAGGGAATCAGCAAGAGACCCAGTACTTC.

V usage is TRBV27 and J usage is TRBJ1-5; a weak D match, TRBD1 (6 bases). CDR1 is MNHEY and CDR2 is SMNVEV in the germline V gene (reference sequence). The CDR3 is 15 amino acids. V gave up 10 bases and J gave up 1 base, with 17 bases separating them. CDR3 bases: TGTGCCACCAGCTCGGGGGGCAGGAGCAATCAGCCCCAGCATTTT. This encodes CATSSGGRSNQPQHF.

V is TRBV30 and J is TRBJ2-5; D is unclear. This CDR3 comprises 14 residues. Per germline, CDR1 GTSNPN and CDR2 SVGIG (reference sequence). V lost 2 bases, J lost 5 bases, and 15 bases lay in between. CDR3 sequence reads: CAWSRESRSETQYF. The DNA for the CDR3 is TGTGCCTGGAGTCGAGAGAGCCGGTCGGAGACCCAGTACTTC.

This sequence joins TRBV7-9 and TRBJ2-3; no reliable D call. Germline-derived CDR1 and CDR2 are SEHNR and FQNEAQ (reference sequence). CDR3 length equals 13 residues. V lost 3 bases, J lost 1 base, and 5 bases lay in between. This CDR3 is CASSFGGTDTQYF. The DNA for the CDR3 is TGTGCCAGCAGCTTCGGAGGCACAGATACGCAGTATTTT. The full variable domain, completed using reference TRBV7-9 and TRBJ2-3, is DTGVSQNPRHKITKRGQNVTFRCDPISEHNRLYWYRQTLGQGPEFLTYFQNEAQLEKSRLLSDRFSAERPKGSFSTLEIQRTEQGDSAMYLCASSFGGTDTQYFGPGTRLTVL.

The V call is TRBV28, the J call TRBJ1-3, with TRBD1 identical over 8 bases. The germline V gene encodes CDR1 MDHEN and CDR2 SYDVKM. CDR3 length equals 20 residues. The ends lost 6 bases at V and 0 bases at J; junction bases unmatched: 19. The CDR3 is CASSPPSPGQGRSSGNTIYF. CDR3 nucleotide sequence: TGTGCCAGCAGCCCACCCTCGCCCGGACAGGGACGCAGCTCTGGAAACACCATATATTTT.

The gene calls are TRBV11-2 and TRBJ1-4, with D tentatively TRBD1 (5 bases). Trimming left V 1 base short and J 12 bases short, with 9 bases between. The CDR3 extends over 12 amino acids. Looked up from germline, CDR1 is SGHAT and CDR2 is FQNNGV. CDR3 sequence reads: CASSLVAGELFF. The DNA of the CDR3 is TGTGCCAGCAGCTTAGTCGCGGGGGAACTGTTTTTT.

The CDR3 DNA reads TGTGCTAGTGCCTCGGACAGGGTAGGCGCTGAAGCTTTCTTT. Its translation: CASASDRVGAEAFF. The chain is built from TRBV12-5 and TRBJ1-1; TRBD1 matches 8 bases. The V segment lost 7 bases and the J segment 6 bases; nucleotides outside the gene matches: 10. From germline, CDR1 is LGHNT and CDR2 FRNRAP. The CDR3 is made up of 14 amino acids.